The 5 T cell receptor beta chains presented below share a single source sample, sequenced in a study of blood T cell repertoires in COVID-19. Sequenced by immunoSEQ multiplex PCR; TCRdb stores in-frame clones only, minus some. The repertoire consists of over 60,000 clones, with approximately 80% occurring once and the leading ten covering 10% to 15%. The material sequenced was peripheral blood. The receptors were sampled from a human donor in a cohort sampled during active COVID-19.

The chain's CDR3 is CSVIRQGSNYGYTF. The DNA of the CDR3 is TGCAGCGTTATCCGACAGGGGTCTAACTATGGCTACACCTTC. The J gene is TRBJ1-2, the V gene TRBV29-1; TRBD1 matches at 8 bases. CDR3 length: 14 residues. V dropped 5 bases and J dropped 0; count of bases not matched to a gene: 5. Looked up from germline, CDR1 is SQVTM and CDR2 is ANQGSEA.

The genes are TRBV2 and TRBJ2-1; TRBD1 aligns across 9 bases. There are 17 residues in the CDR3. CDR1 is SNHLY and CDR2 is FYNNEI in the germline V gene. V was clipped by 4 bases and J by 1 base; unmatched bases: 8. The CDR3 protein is CASSATGGPGSYNEQFF. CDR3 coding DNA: TGTGCCAGCAGTGCGACAGGGGGTCCTGGGTCCTACAATGAGCAGTTCTTC. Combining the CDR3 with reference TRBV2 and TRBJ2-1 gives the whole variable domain EPEVTQTPSHQVTQMGQEVILRCVPISNHLYFYWYRQILGQKVEFLVSFYNNEISEKSEIFDDQFSVERPDGSNFTLKIRSTKLEDSAMYFCASSATGGPGSYNEQFFGPGTRLTVL.

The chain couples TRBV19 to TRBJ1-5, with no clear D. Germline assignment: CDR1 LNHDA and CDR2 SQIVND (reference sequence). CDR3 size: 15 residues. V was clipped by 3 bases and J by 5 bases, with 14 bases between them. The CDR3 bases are TGTGCCAGTAGTATGTCTCGGGGAGTCCATCAGCCCCAGCATTTT. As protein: CASSMSRGVHQPQHF.

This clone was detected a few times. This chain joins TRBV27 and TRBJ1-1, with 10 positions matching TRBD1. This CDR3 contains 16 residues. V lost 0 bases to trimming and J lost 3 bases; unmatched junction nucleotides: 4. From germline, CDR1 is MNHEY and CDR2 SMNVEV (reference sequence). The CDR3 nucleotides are TGTGCCAGCAGTTTATCCCCGGGACAGGGGTACACTGAAGCTTTCTTT. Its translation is CASSLSPGQGYTEAFF.

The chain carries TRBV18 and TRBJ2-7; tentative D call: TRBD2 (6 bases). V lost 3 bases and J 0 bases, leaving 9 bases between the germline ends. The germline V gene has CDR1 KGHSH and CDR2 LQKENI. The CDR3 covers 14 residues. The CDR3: CASSPGSGSYEQYF. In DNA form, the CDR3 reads TGTGCCAGCTCACCGGGTAGCGGCTCCTACGAGCAGTACTTC.